This TCR beta chain is drawn from a study of shared T cell receptors in the human thymus. Here immunoSEQ multiplex PCR was the method, and the copy in TCRdb shows in-frame clones only, minus some. Altogether under 700,000 clones are present, approximately 78% being singletons, with the ten largest covering around 0.013%. The CDR3 runs to 16 residues. Trimming at V came to 3 bases and at J to 4 bases, leaving 9 bases not matched to a gene. Germline V gives CDR1 SGHRS, CDR2 YFSETQ. This sample also appeared in a second study, on human thymus T cells. Per that paper: The source of the thymus tissue was resections taken during corrective heart surgery. Thymic and blood repertoires seemed to show skewed V and J gene use.

This receptor was identified in a boy less than two years old with a congenital heart defect. The specimen sequenced was thymocytes. J is TRBJ2-7 and V is TRBV5-1; 11 bases map to TRBD1. The CDR3 here is CASSYPLGTGGYEQYF. The CDR3 DNA follows: TGCGCCAGCAGCTACCCGCTCGGGACAGGGGGTTACGAGCAGTACTTC.